This TCR beta chain was profiled in a study of shared clonotypes between healthy human individuals. Study-level points and caveats: Clonotypes that were shared across four donors made up around 5% of naive CD4 clonotypes. Naive subsets tended to show greater estimated richness than memory subsets.

It was around 190 ng DNA, 33,000 or so T cell genomes, that sorted-subset replicate PCRs used. Generated by immunoSEQ multiplex PCR, the TCRdb table keeps only in-frame clones and is missing some. Of approximately 980,000 clones in the sample, 60% to 85% were seen once. Deletions cut 0 bases from V and 2 bases from J, with 7 bases between. CDR3 size: 13 residues. The germline CDR1 and CDR2 sequences are GTSNPN and SVGIG (reference sequence). This clone was detected once. Its antigen is undetermined. The receptor's source is a man aged 18 to 30 in good health. V gene TRBV30 combines with J gene TRBJ2-5; D is undetermined. Sequencing was carried out using memory CD4+ T cells sorted from blood. Noted subset: CD45RA-negative fraction. The CDR3 DNA follows: TGTGCCTGGAGTGTATTCTATCAAGAGACCCAGTACTTC. Protein product: CAWSVFYQETQYF.